The 20 T cell receptor beta chains below all came from one sample that was sequenced in a study of CD8 T cells in ankylosing spondylitis. The study's findings and limits: Blood from ankylosing spondylitis patients appeared to carry a characteristic roughly eight-variant TCR beta motif.

TCRdb processed the 5' RACE reads anew with MiXCR; each CDR3 protein has one entry. This sample carries roughly 440,000 distinct CDR3 sequences, roughly 15% of them seen once, and the ten largest clones take just over 1%. These receptors are not linked to any known antigen. Sequencing was done on a sample of blood, either unsorted or a sorted T cell fraction (not recorded which). These receptor sequences come from a male donor with ankylosing spondylitis.

This chain links TRBV20-1 with TRBJ2-7; 7 bases are a match to TRBD1. The CDR3 sequence is 12 residues long. After removal of 6 bases from V and 5 bases from J, the junction contained 7 bases not matched to a gene. CDR1 is DFQATT, CDR2 SNEGSKA, per germline (reference sequence). The CDR3 nucleotides read TGCAGTGCCAGACAGGGAAGCAACGAGCAGTACTTC. This sequence encodes CSARQGSNEQYF.

This clonotype appeared many times. The chain recombines TRBV4-1 with TRBJ1-3; 9 bases line up with TRBD1. CDR3 length: 17 amino acids. V lost 0 bases to trimming and J lost 4 bases; unmatched junction nucleotides: 7. Germline loops: CDR1 MGHRA, CDR2 YSYEKL. The CDR3 coding sequence is TGCGCCAGCAGCCAAGATCCGGGACAGGGAGCCGGAAACACCATATATTTT. Its protein product is CASSQDPGQGAGNTIYF.

The genes are TRBV6-1 and TRBJ1-2; D gene uncertain. Germline CDR1 reads MNHNS; CDR2 reads SASEGT. Trimming shortened V by 6 bases and J by 7 bases, and 18 bases separated the two germline ends. The CDR3 covers 14 residues. CDR3 DNA sequence: TGTGCCAGCAGCCCTCCGAGGTCGCCGGGTGGCTACACCTTC. This translates into CASSPPRSPGGYTF.

In this sample, this clonotype turned up a few times. The chain is built from TRBV11-2 and TRBJ1-1; weak D call: TRBD1 (5 bases). This CDR3 is built from 12 residues. Germline CDR1 is SGHAT and CDR2 is FQNNGV. V lost 5 bases and J lost 7, with 11 bases in between. This CDR3 is CASSPRQFEAFF. The CDR3 nucleotides are TGTGCCAGCAGCCCGCGACAGTTTGAAGCTTTCTTT.

This sequence joins TRBV20-1 and TRBJ2-3; D uncertain. CDR1 is DFQATT and CDR2 is SNEGSKA in the germline V gene (reference sequence). The CDR3 is made up of 12 amino acids. V lost 0 bases and J lost 5, with 6 bases in between. The CDR3 loop is CSAREGRDTQYF. CDR3 coding DNA: TGCAGTGCTAGAGAAGGCAGAGATACGCAGTATTTT.

This clonotype turned up a few times. This sequence joins TRBV12-3 or TRBV12-4 and TRBJ2-1, with 8 bases that match TRBD1. The CDR3 totals 16 residues. V was pared by 6 bases and J by 6 bases, with 13 bases of the junction left unmatched. Written as DNA, the CDR3 is TGTGCCAGCAGCAATGTTGGAAACAGGGGGTTCAATGAGCAGTTCTTC. Its translation: CASSNVGNRGFNEQFF.

The genes are TRBV7-3 and TRBJ2-3; 12 nucleotides match TRBD2. CDR3 size: 18 residues. J was trimmed by 1 base and V by 3 bases; bases with no gene match: 8. Per the germline V gene, CDR1 is SGHTA and CDR2 is FQGTGA. Here the CDR3 reads CASSLRLAGASGTDTQYF. In DNA form, the CDR3 reads TGTGCCAGCAGCTTGCGACTAGCGGGAGCTTCGGGCACAGATACGCAGTATTTT.

The sample holds a few counts of this clonotype. The chain joins TRBV4-2 to TRBJ2-2, with D possibly TRBD1 on 5 matching bases. The V gene lost 1 base and the J gene lost 2 bases, with 11 bases spanning the gap. This CDR3 comprises 16 residues. The germline CDR1 and CDR2 sequences are LGHNA and YNFKEQ. This CDR3 is CASSQGVTANTGELFF. As DNA, the CDR3 is TGTGCCAGCAGCCAAGGCGTGACAGCCAACACCGGGGAGCTGTTTTTT.

The chain carries TRBV3-1 and TRBJ1-4; D ambiguous. The CDR3 loop spans 14 amino acids. Germline CDR1 is LGHDT and CDR2 is YNNKEL (reference sequence). The ends were cut back, 1 base at V and 4 bases at J, with 7 bases in the middle. In nucleotides, the CDR3 is TGTGCCAGCAGCCAAGCGGGGATTAATGAAAAACTGTTTTTT. As protein: CASSQAGINEKLFF.

V gene TRBV20-1 combines with J gene TRBJ1-4; D not certain. This CDR3 has 13 residues. Germline CDR1 is DFQATT and CDR2 is SNEGSKA (reference sequence). The V and J ends lost 3 bases and 4 bases respectively, with 9 bases between them. The CDR3 DNA sequence: TGCAGTGCTAGTTCAAAGAATAATGAAAAACTGTTTTTT. Translated: CSASSKNNEKLFF.

This chain links TRBV28 with TRBJ2-2; D unclear. V was shortened by 6 bases and J by 5 bases, with 19 bases between the two germline ends. There are 16 residues in the CDR3. Germline CDR1 MDHEN, CDR2 SYDVKM. The CDR3 spells CASSPLRAPTTGELFF. The CDR3 DNA sequence: TGTGCCAGCAGCCCCCTTAGGGCTCCAACTACCGGGGAGCTGTTTTTT.

The V call is TRBV9, the J call TRBJ1-1; no firm D call. Germline CDR1 reads SGDLS; CDR2 reads YYNGEE. With 0 bases removed from V and 1 base from J, the gap between germline ends came to 10 bases. The CDR3 covers 15 residues. The CDR3 here is CASSVEASGNTEAFF. DNA for the CDR3: TGTGCCAGCAGCGTAGAGGCCTCGGGGAACACTGAAGCTTTCTTT.

This clonotype was seen only a few times. V usage is TRBV27 and J usage is TRBJ2-1; D call uncertain. The V gene's germline CDR1 is MNHEY and CDR2 SMNVEV (reference sequence). V shed 5 bases and J shed 0 bases, with 11 bases lying between them. The CDR3 runs to 15 residues. CDR3 nucleotides: TGTGCCAGCAGTAGGCTCTTGAGCTCCTACAATGAGCAGTTCTTC. This codes for CASSRLLSSYNEQFF.

This clonotype was counted a few times. The chain combines TRBV29-1 with TRBJ1-1, with a tentative D call TRBD1 (6 bases). The germline CDR1 and CDR2 sequences are SQVTM and ANQGSEA. The CDR3 extends over 10 amino acids. V lost 6 bases and J 8 bases, leaving 10 bases between the germline ends. The CDR3 loop reads CSVADREAFF. CDR3 nucleotides: TGCAGCGTGGCTGACAGGGAAGCTTTCTTT.

This clonotype showed up just a few times. The chain employs TRBV7-2 and TRBJ2-1; 9 positions match TRBD2. The V and J ends lost 4 bases and 0 bases, in that order; junction bases with no gene match: 4. The V gene's germline CDR1 is SGHTA and CDR2 FQGNSA. The CDR3 has 16 amino acids. CDR3 bases: TGTGCCAGCAGCTCCCAAGCGGGGGGCTCCTACAATGAGCAGTTCTTC. Translation gives CASSSQAGGSYNEQFF.

Many counts were recorded for this clonotype. The chain links TRBV2 to TRBJ1-1; no clear D gene. Per germline, CDR1 SNHLY and CDR2 FYNNEI. The CDR3 runs to 12 residues. The V gene lost 4 bases and the J gene lost 1 base, with 4 bases spanning the gap. Written as DNA, the CDR3 is TGTGCCAGCAGTGTTCGGAACACTGAAGCTTTCTTT. It encodes CASSVRNTEAFF.

This clonotype was recorded at least ten times. The chain links TRBV5-1 to TRBJ1-3; D possibly corresponds to TRBD1 (6 bases). V shed 3 bases and J shed 2 bases, with 12 bases lying between them. The germline gives CDR1 SGHRS, CDR2 YFSETQ. The CDR3 has 15 amino acids. The CDR3 sequence: CASSSAGQPGNTIYF. The CDR3 bases are TGCGCCAGCAGCTCAGCCGGACAGCCTGGAAACACCATATATTTT.

The chain is built from TRBV5-8 and TRBJ1-5; D may be TRBD1 (6 bases). This CDR3 has 16 amino acids. Trimming took off 3 bases at V and 1 base at J, with 14 bases between the two ends. The germline V gene has CDR1 SGHTS and CDR2 YDEGEE. This CDR3 is CASSSRGFGSNQPQHF. CDR3 bases: TGTGCCAGCAGCTCCAGGGGATTCGGGAGCAATCAGCCCCAGCATTTT. Using reference TRBV5-8 and TRBJ1-5 for the parts outside the CDR3, the full variable domain is EAGVTQSPTHLIKTRGQQATLRCSPISGHTSVYWYQQALGLGLQFLLWYDEGEERNRGNFPPRFSGRQFPNYSSELNVNALELEDSALYLCASSSRGFGSNQPQHFGDGTRLSIL.

This clonotype was seen more than once but under ten times. The V and J genes are TRBV20-1 and TRBJ2-2; the D is unclear. CDR1 DFQATT and CDR2 SNEGSKA come from the germline V gene (reference sequence). The CDR3 loop spans 13 amino acids. The V end was cut by 5 bases, the J end by 0 bases, with 7 bases between. Here the CDR3 reads CSAGTANTGELFF. The CDR3 coding sequence is TGCAGTGCTGGCACAGCGAACACCGGGGAGCTGTTTTTT.

This clonotype appeared a few times. The rearrangement joins TRBV10-3 to TRBJ1-1; 7 bases are a match to TRBD1. Germline-derived CDR1 and CDR2 are ENHRY and SYGVKD. V trimming: 10 bases; J trimming: 0 bases; junction bases outside the gene matches: 5. The CDR3 contains 13 residues. The CDR3 DNA reads as TGTGCCAACTCGGACAGGCTGAACACTGAAGCTTTCTTT. Protein product: CANSDRLNTEAFF.